This T cell receptor beta chain appears in the sequencing data of a study of blood T cell repertoires in COVID-19 (TCRdb year 2020). For context, the study as a whole: Samples covering the acute and convalescent phases of COVID-19 were provided by collaborators in the United States, Italy and Spain. The prospective study material was composed of cDNA or gDNA derived from T cells, B-cell-depleted T cells, or PBMCs. Subjects who had been exposed to COVID-19, were actively infected with it, or had recovered from it provided the deeply sampled blood TCRbeta repertoires that made up the dataset. The repertoires were released in a freely available public database intended as a resource for research on the immune response to SARS-CoV-2. Samples were obtained from the ongoing ImmuneRACE study (first 160 participants) and from 1,200 or so subjects provided by 6 global collaborators. Nearly every sample came with metadata listing a de-identified subject ID, COVID-19 status, age in years and sex. Where available, HLA class I and class II types were taken from metadata supplied by the sample provider and were not determined by assay-based typing. The full study reports these points: The amount of clinical and demographic metadata varied by source and participant and was provided uncurated.

Sequences SGHDT (CDR1) and YYEEEE (CDR2) are obtained from the germline V gene. The CDR3 has 16 amino acids, counting the end cysteine and phenylalanine. The only DNA kept is the CDR3, 48 bases in frame from the first base. Trimming accounts for 2 bases at V and 8 bases at J, while the number of junction bases matched to no gene is 12. TCRbeta CDR3 regions were amplified from genomic DNA by means of the immunoSEQ Assay, a bias-controlled multiplex PCR. The source study handled its data this way. Nucleated cell counts per sample were estimated from amplification of reference gene primers within the assay. To quantify the absolute abundance of each unique TCRbeta CDR3 rearrangement, sequence reads were collapsed and filtered. For each sample, productive Simpson clonality was calculated as the square root of Simpson's diversity index over productive rearrangements. TCRdb obtained this table from immuneACCESS and retained in-frame rearrangements with V and J assigned. These tables miss some clones; where compared with another copy, unresolved V genes account for less than half of the shortfall, and the remainder is unexplained. That table supplies the V and J calls and clone size; D and trimming were determined from the DNA. This sample holds about 300,000 clones; approximately 84% were observed only once. The ten largest clones take up roughly 1.5% of the sample.

As regards this clone: Its specific antigen is unknown. No base qualities exist here, and no much larger clone lies one base off it.

In Seattle, one collaborating source enrolled patients while the infection was active and tracked those patients longitudinally over the course of disease. Whole blood was collected in K2EDTA tubes by collaborating institutions according to the institutions' own protocols. For TCRbeta analysis, collaborators shipped samples in one of three forms: frozen whole blood, isolated PBMCs, or DNA extracted from either of those sample types. Rearrangement joined TRBV5-6 to TRBJ1-2, with 10 bases matching TRBD1. The TCR was taken from a human donor with COVID-19, enrolled during active disease. The donor label of this sample is uncertain. Specimen: peripheral blood. CDR3 loop: CASSFLRQGAVNGYTF. The sequenced DNA: TGTGCCAGCAGCTTCCTCCGACAGGGGGCAGTTAACGGCTACACCTTC.